A single sample is the source of the 22 T cell receptor beta chains below, sequenced in a study of shared clonotypes between healthy human individuals. Produced via immunoSEQ multiplex PCR; TCRdb's table is partial and in-frame only. The sample records approximately 350,000 clones, approximately 79% being singletons. The sequenced sample was memory CD4+ T cells sorted from blood. Subset here: CD45RA-negative fraction. Every receptor here comes from a man aged 25 to 40 in good health.

The V call is TRBV28, the J call TRBJ1-2; weak D call: TRBD1 (6 bases). Trimming removed 5 bases from V and 0 bases from J, with 16 bases in between. The CDR3 loop spans 16 amino acids. Germline CDR1 is MDHEN and CDR2 is SYDVKM. Here the CDR3 DNA reads TGTGCCAGCAGTCCTGGGGGCTGGGCAACTAACTATGGCTACACCTTC. The encoded protein is CASSPGGWATNYGYTF.

As for this clone: A much larger clone differs from this one at a single base, so this may be a read error. The V and J genes are TRBV2 and TRBJ2-7; D is undetermined. The ends were cut back, 2 bases at V and 3 bases at J, with 11 bases in the middle. CDR3 length: 14 residues. Germline CDR1 is SNHLY and CDR2 is FYNNEI. This chain's CDR3 is CASSERWRVYEQYF. The CDR3 region has the DNA TGTGCCAGCAGTGAACGGTGGAGAGTCTACGAGCAGTACTTC.

The chain links TRBV19 to TRBJ1-1; D not resolved. The ends were cut back, 4 bases at V and 3 bases at J, with 0 bases in the middle. CDR3 length equals 10 residues. In germline, CDR1 is LNHDA, CDR2 SQIVND (reference sequence). DNA for the CDR3: TGTGCCAGTAGTAACACTGAAGCTTTCTTT. Translated, it gives CASSNTEAFF.

The V call is TRBV5-4, the J call TRBJ1-1; weak D call: TRBD1 (6 bases). Germline CDR1 reads SGHNT; CDR2 reads YYREEE (reference sequence). Trimming left V 2 bases short and J 1 base short, with 9 bases between. CDR3 length: 14 residues. CDR3 in amino acids: CASSLPGANTEAFF. CDR3 bases: TGTGCCAGCAGCTTACCGGGGGCGAACACTGAAGCTTTCTTT.

As to this clone: The junction differs from germline at one of its ends, possibly a read error. The V gene is TRBV7-7, the J gene TRBJ2-2, with a tentative D call TRBD1 (6 bases). Germline CDR1 and CDR2: SSHAT and FNYEAQ (reference sequence). The CDR3 length is 12 residues. CDR3 nucleotide sequence: TGTGCTAGCAGCCCGGACAGCGGGGAGCTGTTTTTT. It yields the protein CASSPDSGELFF. The variable domain in full, with the rest retrieved from reference TRBV7-7 and TRBJ2-2, is GAGVSQSPRYKVTKRGQDVTLRCDPISSHATLYWYQQALGQGPEFLTYFNYEAQPDKSGLPSDRFSAERPEGSISTLTIQRTEQRDSAMYRCASSPDSGELFFGEGSRLTVL.

CDR3 nucleotides: TGCGCCAGCAGCCAAGATTTGGTCAGGGAACCGGGTACGCAGTATTTT. Protein product: CASSQDLVREPGTQYF. The chain employs TRBV4-3 and TRBJ2-3; maybe TRBD1 (5 bases). Germline loops: CDR1 LGHNA, CDR2 YSLEER. Trimming stripped 0 bases from V and 8 bases from J, with 18 bases between. The length of the CDR3 is 16 residues.

Worth noting for this clone: This same CDR3 is encoded by further DNA sequences in the sample. Here the CDR3 DNA reads TGTGCCATCAACCATAGCGGGAGAGAGTACAATGAGCAGTTCTTC. Translated: CAINHSGREYNEQFF. The chain recombines TRBV10-3 with TRBJ2-1; 9 bases are shared with TRBD2. This CDR3 comprises 15 residues. V lost 7 bases and J lost 4; bases outside the gene matches: 8. Germline loops: CDR1 ENHRY, CDR2 SYGVKD.

This clone was counted ten times or more. V is TRBV2 and J is TRBJ1-1; D not resolved. Germline CDR1 SNHLY, CDR2 FYNNEI. V lost 8 bases and J 1 base, leaving 11 bases between the germline ends. The CDR3 covers 13 residues. The DNA of the CDR3 is TGTGCCAGCGTTCGAGGTGGGAACACTGAAGCTTTCTTT. Translating gives CASVRGGNTEAFF.

This chain connects TRBV4-1 to TRBJ2-2; 15 nucleotides align to TRBD2. The CDR3 length is 20 residues. The V and J ends lost 0 bases and 2 bases, in that order; junction bases with no gene match: 7. The germline CDR1 and CDR2 sequences are MGHRA and YSYEKL. This chain's CDR3 is CASSQDRGTSGRINTGELFF. CDR3 in DNA: TGCGCCAGCAGCCAAGATAGGGGGACTAGCGGGAGGATTAACACCGGGGAGCTGTTTTTT.

This clone appeared once. The chain links TRBV27 to TRBJ1-2; no clear D. V lost 7 bases and J 3 bases, leaving 15 bases between the germline ends. Germline CDR1 reads MNHEY; CDR2 reads SMNVEV (reference sequence). The CDR3 sequence is 14 residues long. The CDR3 DNA reads as TGTGCCAGCAAACCGAGGCCCTCGGACTATGGCTACACCTTC. Amino acids: CASKPRPSDYGYTF.

The rearrangement joins TRBV6-5 to TRBJ1-2; D not certain. Germline V gene data show CDR1 as MNHEY and CDR2 as SVGAGI. V gave up 7 bases and J gave up 5 bases, with 20 bases separating them. The CDR3 contains 15 residues. The chain's CDR3 is CASILGLRNLYGYTF. DNA for the CDR3: TGTGCCAGCATCCTAGGGCTCCGAAACCTGTATGGCTACACCTTC.

The chain couples TRBV7-3 to TRBJ1-1; no clear D gene. This CDR3 comprises 16 residues. Germline CDR1 and CDR2: SGHTA and FQGTGA. With 1 base removed from V and 1 base from J, the gap between germline ends came to 13 bases. CDR3 sequence: CASSLRQIGPNTEAFF. Written as DNA, the CDR3 is TGTGCCAGCAGCTTAAGACAAATCGGGCCGAACACTGAAGCTTTCTTT.

This chain uses TRBV6-5 with TRBJ1-1, with 10 bases matching TRBD1. The CDR3 consists of 14 residues. Germline V gives CDR1 MNHEY, CDR2 SVGAGI. V was pared by 8 bases and J by 4 bases, with 7 bases of the junction left unmatched. DNA of the CDR3: TGTGCCAGCCGACGGGGGACAGGGGTCACTGAAGCTTTCTTT. Its translation is CASRRGTGVTEAFF.

This chain connects TRBV6-1 to TRBJ2-7; 11 bases fit TRBD1. V gave up 3 bases and J gave up 3 bases; unmatched junction bases: 4. Germline V gene sequence: CDR1 MNHNS, CDR2 SASEGT. This CDR3 spans 15 amino acids. CDR3 amino acids: CASSDGGQGVYEQYF. The DNA for the CDR3 is TGTGCCAGCAGTGATGGGGGACAGGGGGTCTACGAGCAGTACTTC.

The rearrangement uses TRBV28 and TRBJ2-3; tentative D call: TRBD2 (5 bases). V gave up 5 bases and J gave up 1 base, with 13 bases separating them. The CDR3 has 15 amino acids. Germline V lookup: CDR1 MDHEN, CDR2 SYDVKM. The CDR3 spells CASSPERRGTDTQYF. In DNA form, the CDR3 reads TGTGCCAGCAGTCCCGAGCGGAGAGGCACAGATACGCAGTATTTT. The full variable domain, with the rest looked up from reference TRBV28 and TRBJ2-3, is DVKVTQSSRYLVKRTGEKVFLECVQDMDHENMFWYRQDPGLGLRLIYFSYDVKMKEKGDIPEGYSVSREKKERFSLILESASTNQTSMYLCASSPERRGTDTQYFGPGTRLTVL.

The chain employs TRBV19 and TRBJ2-1; D is ambiguous. The CDR3 totals 18 residues. Per germline, CDR1 LNHDA and CDR2 SQIVND (reference sequence). Trimming pared 4 bases from V and 5 bases from J, leaving 24 bases between. CDR3 in DNA: TGTGCCAGTAGTAAGGGCTGGCGCGCACCTTCCACCCACAATGAGCAGTTCTTC. Its protein is CASSKGWRAPSTHNEQFF.

This clone was counted a single time. The rearrangement joins TRBV5-1 to TRBJ2-5, with D possibly being TRBD2 (5 bases). This CDR3 spans 15 amino acids. V shed 1 base and J shed 3 bases, with 13 bases lying between them. Germline values: CDR1 SGHRS, CDR2 YFSETQ. This CDR3 reads CASSLFLASEETQYF. The CDR3 nucleotides are TGCGCCAGCAGCTTGTTTCTAGCCTCGGAAGAGACCCAGTACTTC.

This clone was recorded a few times. The gene calls are TRBV5-4 and TRBJ2-4, with TRBD2 matching 13 bases. Germline V gene sequence: CDR1 SGHNT, CDR2 YYREEE (reference sequence). This CDR3 region has 16 residues. V was pared by 2 bases and J by 9 bases, with 8 bases of the junction left unmatched. This CDR3 is CASSLPGLAGPSIQYF. The CDR3, as DNA: TGTGCCAGCAGCTTACCGGGACTAGCGGGACCTAGCATTCAGTACTTC.

As concerns this clone: Other DNA variants within this sample encode the same CDR3. The rearrangement joins TRBV7-9 to TRBJ2-2; the D gene is possibly TRBD1 (5 bases). Germline CDR1 SEHNR, CDR2 FQNEAQ (reference sequence). The CDR3 consists of 14 residues. The V end was cut by 6 bases, the J end by 2 bases, with 10 bases between. The CDR3 region has the DNA TGTGCCAGCAGTTCCGACAGCAACACCGGGGAGCTGTTTTTT. Its translation: CASSSDSNTGELFF.

This clone was seen a few times. The V and J genes are TRBV5-4 and TRBJ2-7; 8 bases fit TRBD1. This CDR3 is 15 amino acids long. V was pared by 4 bases and J by 1 base, with 7 bases of the junction left unmatched. CDR1 is SGHNT and CDR2 is YYREEE in the germline V gene (reference sequence). CDR3 nucleotide sequence: TGTGCCAGCAGCACGAGACAGGGGTCGTCCTACGAGCAGTACTTC. It specifies CASSTRQGSSYEQYF.

V gene TRBV5-1 combines with J gene TRBJ2-3; 7 nucleotides match TRBD2. Germline-derived CDR1 and CDR2 are SGHRS and YFSETQ. Trimming at V came to 7 bases and at J to 8 bases, leaving 16 bases not matched to a gene. CDR3 size: 15 residues. The CDR3 loop is CASAPPSGNRGTQYF. CDR3 DNA sequence: TGCGCCAGCGCCCCACCCAGCGGGAACCGCGGTACGCAGTATTTT. The complete variable domain, with remaining parts taken from reference TRBV5-1 and TRBJ2-3, reads KAGVTQTPRYLIKTRGQQVTLSCSPISGHRSVSWYQQTPGQGLQFLFEYFSETQRNKGNFPGRFSGRQFSNSRSEMNVSTLELGDSALYLCASAPPSGNRGTQYFGPGTRLTVL.

The rearrangement links TRBV14 to TRBJ2-1; a weak D match, TRBD2 (6 bases). CDR1 is SGHDN, CDR2 FVKESK, per germline. The V gene lost 2 bases and the J gene lost 3 bases, with 17 bases spanning the gap. The CDR3 is made up of 17 amino acids. The CDR3 DNA sequence: TGTGCCAGCAGCCAACCGAAACTAGCCTTGGGCTACAATGAGCAGTTCTTC. It yields the protein CASSQPKLALGYNEQFF.